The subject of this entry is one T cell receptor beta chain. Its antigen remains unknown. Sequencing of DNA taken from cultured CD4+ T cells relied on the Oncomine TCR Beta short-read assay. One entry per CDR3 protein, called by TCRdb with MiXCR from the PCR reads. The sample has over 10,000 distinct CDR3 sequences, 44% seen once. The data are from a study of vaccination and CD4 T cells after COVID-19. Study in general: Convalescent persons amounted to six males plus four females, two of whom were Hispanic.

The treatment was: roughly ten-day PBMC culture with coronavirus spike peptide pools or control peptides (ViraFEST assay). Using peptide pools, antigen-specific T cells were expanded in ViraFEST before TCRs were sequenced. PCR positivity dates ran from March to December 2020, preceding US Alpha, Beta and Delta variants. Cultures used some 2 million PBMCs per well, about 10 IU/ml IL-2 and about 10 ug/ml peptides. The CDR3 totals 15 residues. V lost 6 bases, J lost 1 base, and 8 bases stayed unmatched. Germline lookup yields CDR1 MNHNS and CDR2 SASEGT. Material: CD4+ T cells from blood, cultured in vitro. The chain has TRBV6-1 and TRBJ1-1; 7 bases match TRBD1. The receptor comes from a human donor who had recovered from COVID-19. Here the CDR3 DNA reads TGTGCCAGCAGATTTAACCGGGACAGGAACACTGAAGCTTTCTTT. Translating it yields CASRFNRDRNTEAFF.